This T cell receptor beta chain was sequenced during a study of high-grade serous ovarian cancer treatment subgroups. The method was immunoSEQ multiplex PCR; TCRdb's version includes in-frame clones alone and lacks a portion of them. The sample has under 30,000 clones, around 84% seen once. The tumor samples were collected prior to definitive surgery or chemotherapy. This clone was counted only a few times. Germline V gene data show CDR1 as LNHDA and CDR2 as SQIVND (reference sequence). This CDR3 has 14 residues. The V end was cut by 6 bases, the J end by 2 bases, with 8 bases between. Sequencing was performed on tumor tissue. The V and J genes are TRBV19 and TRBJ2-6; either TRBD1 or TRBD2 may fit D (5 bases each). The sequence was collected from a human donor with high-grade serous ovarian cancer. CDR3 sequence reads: CASSLGAGANVLTF. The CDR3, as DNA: TGTGCCAGTAGCCTGGGGGCTGGGGCCAACGTCCTGACTTTC.